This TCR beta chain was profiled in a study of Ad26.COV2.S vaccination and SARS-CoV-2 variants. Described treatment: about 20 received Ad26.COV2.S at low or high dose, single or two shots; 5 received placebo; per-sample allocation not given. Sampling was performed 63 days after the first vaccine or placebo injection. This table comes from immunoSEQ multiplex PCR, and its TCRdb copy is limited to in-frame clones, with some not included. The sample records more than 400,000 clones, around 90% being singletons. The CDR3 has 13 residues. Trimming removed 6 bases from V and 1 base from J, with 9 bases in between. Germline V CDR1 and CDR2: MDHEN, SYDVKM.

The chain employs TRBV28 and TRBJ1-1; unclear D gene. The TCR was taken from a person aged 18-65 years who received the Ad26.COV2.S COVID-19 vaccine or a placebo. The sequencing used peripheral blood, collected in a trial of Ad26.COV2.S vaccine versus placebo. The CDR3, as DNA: TGTGCCAGCAGCCCGGGCCCGAACACTGAAGCTTTCTTT. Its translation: CASSPGPNTEAFF.